Reported below is one TCR beta chain. The antigen is unknown. The entry originates in a study of T cells expressing NK-cell markers. Study-level results: A handful of donors showed these clonotypes also leading the CD3+CD56-NKG2C+ fraction.

Researchers built TCR beta cDNA using 5'RACE template switching with UMIs. TCRdb reprocessed the 5' RACE reads and stores each CDR3 protein as one record, lacking DNA. This table lists hundreds of thousands of distinct CDR3 sequences. This CDR3 spans 14 amino acids. Germline assignment: CDR1 SGDLS and CDR2 YYNGEE. The clonotype comes from a man between 18 and 69 years old in good health. V and J are TRBV9 and TRBJ1-1. Material for sequencing was blood T cells: a sorted CD56 or NKG2C T cell subset, CD4+ or CD8+ T cells, or bulk PBMC T cells (not recorded which). This CDR3 reads CASSVSLTNTEAFF.